This TCR beta chain is from a study of liver allograft versus peripheral blood T cells (dated by TCRdb to about 2020). Notes on the research overall: In liver transplant recipients, the study looked at T cell receptor repertoires in the peripheral blood and set them against the repertoires found within the transplanted livers.

This clonotype was detected a few times. What antigen it recognizes has not been identified. The record has no base qualities; no much larger clone is one base away. Broad study findings and their caveats: T cell receptor repertoires inside liver allografts were reported to be different from the repertoires detected in peripheral blood.

According to the germline V gene, CDR1 reads MNHEY and CDR2 reads SVGEGT. The CDR3 has 14 amino acids, counting the end cysteine and phenylalanine. Only the CDR3 DNA stays, 42 bases, in frame from base 1. Trimming at the junction amounts to 6 bases on V and 2 bases on J, and the germline ends lie 11 bases apart. Sequencing took place on an Illumina MiSeq. TCRdb took the public reads, trimmed them with fastp at Q25, ran MiXCR for clone calling and kept in-frame beta chains. Records with the same CDR3 protein are collapsed into one entry carrying the most frequent genes and DNA. The sample table contains 15,000 to 20,000 distinct CDR3 sequences; only one count was recorded for 20% to 25% of them. The top ten constitute 10% to 15% of the sample.

The source is a human patient who had a liver transplant. The graft donor may be the source of some T cells after a transplant. The V and J genes are TRBV6-2 or TRBV6-3 and TRBJ1-3; the D gene assignment is ambiguous. The DNA sequence is TGTGCCAGCAGCCAGTCTAGGACTGGAAACACCATATATTTT. The resulting protein is CASSQSRTGNTIYF.